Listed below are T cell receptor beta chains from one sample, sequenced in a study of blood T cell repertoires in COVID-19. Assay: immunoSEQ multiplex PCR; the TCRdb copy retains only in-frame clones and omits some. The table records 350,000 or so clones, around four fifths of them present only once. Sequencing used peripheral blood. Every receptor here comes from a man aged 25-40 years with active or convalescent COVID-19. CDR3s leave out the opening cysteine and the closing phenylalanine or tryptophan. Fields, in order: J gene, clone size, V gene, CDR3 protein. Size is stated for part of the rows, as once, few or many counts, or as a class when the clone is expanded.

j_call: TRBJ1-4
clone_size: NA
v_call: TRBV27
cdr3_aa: ASSPWGRGAEKLF

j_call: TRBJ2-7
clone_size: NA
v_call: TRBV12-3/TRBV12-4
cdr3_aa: ASSSSSAEQY

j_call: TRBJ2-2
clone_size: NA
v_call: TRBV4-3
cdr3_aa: ASSYNWGGTNTGELF

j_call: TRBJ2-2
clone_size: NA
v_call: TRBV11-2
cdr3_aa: ASRPRGGGAGELF

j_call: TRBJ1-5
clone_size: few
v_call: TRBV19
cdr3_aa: ASMGQGTQQPQH

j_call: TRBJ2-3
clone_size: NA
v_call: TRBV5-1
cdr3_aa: ASSFADTPGTDTQY

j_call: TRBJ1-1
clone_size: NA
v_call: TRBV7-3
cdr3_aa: ASSLGDSTEAF

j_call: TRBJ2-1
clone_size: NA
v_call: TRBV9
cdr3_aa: ASSGPWSNEQF

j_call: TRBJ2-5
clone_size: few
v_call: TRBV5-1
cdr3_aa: ASSLRDHPETQY

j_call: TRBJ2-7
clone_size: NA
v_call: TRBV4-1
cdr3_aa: ASSPSQPYEQY

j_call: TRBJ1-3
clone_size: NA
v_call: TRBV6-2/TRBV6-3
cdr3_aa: ASSYSGGSGNTIY

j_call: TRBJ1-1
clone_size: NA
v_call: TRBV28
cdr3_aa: ASFPPGWAGNTEAF

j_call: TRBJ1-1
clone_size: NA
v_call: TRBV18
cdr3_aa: ASSPPTGLNTEAF

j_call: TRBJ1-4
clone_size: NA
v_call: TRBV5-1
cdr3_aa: ASSLLTGPNEKLF

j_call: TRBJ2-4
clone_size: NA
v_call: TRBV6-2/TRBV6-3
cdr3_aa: ASSLVGQVKNIQY

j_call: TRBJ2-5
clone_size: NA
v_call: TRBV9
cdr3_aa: ASSSPEGSGQETQY

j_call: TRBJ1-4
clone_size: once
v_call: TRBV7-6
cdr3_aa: ASSLGHRAV

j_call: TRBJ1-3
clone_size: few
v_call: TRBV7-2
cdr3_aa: ASSPAGTGVGNTIY

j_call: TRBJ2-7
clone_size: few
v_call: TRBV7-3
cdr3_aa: ASSPGGGLEQY

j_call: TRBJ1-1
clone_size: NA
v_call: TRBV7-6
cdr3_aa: ASSLNRDTEAF

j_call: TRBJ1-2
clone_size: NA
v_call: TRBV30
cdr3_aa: AWSARDSRNT

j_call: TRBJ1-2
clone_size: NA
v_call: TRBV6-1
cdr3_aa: ASSEDRGYGYT

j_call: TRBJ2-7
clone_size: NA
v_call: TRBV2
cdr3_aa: ASMFGTGRFYEQY

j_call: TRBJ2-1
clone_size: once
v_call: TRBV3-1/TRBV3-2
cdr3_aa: ASSQVSREVHNEQF

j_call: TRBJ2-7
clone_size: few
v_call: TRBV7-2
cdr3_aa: ASSLEGGGPDEQY

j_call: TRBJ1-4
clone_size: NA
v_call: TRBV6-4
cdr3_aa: ASFFPGGPGEKLF

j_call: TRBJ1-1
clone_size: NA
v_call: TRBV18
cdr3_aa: ASSPGRGTEAF

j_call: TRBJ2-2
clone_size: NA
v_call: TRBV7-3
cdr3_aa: ASSLGSSGSTGELF

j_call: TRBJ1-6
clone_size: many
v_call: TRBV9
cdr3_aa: ASSADLGGFSPLH

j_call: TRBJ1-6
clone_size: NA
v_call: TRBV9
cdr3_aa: ASSPDRDNSPLH

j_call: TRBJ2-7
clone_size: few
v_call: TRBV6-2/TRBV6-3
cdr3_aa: ASSYYTGGLEQY

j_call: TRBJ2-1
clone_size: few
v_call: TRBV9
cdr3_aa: ASSLYSSSYNEQF

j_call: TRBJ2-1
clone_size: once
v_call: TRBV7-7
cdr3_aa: ASSLGPPPNNEQF

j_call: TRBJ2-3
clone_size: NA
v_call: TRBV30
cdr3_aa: AWSPWTGVTDTQY

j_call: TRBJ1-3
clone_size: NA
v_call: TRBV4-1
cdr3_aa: ASSQVRALTGSGNTIY

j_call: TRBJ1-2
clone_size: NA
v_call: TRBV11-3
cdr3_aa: ASSPPRGYT

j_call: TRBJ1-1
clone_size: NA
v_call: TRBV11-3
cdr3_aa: ASSHRTGLNTEAF

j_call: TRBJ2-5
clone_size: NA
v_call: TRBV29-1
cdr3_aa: SVTTGGRGETQY

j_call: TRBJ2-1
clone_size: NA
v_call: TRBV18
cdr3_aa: ASSPGTSVYNEQF

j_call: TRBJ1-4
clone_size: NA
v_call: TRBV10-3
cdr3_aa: AISPDREGEKLF

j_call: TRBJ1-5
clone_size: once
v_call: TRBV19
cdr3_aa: ASSIQGFEPQH

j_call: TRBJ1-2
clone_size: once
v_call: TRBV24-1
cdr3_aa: ATSYGNYGYT

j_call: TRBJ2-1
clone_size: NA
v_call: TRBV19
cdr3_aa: ASSIDLLAAGEQF